A single sample gave rise to the 5 T cell receptor beta chains below, sequenced in a study of human T cells and chemical hapten exposure. Time point of the sample: healthy volunteer bleed at 2 weeks. Extraction yielded total RNA from whole blood (unfractionated). One entry per CDR3 protein results from TCRdb running MiXCR on the RACE reads. The sample lists 75,000 to 100,000 distinct CDR3 sequences; roughly 8.5% were seen once. The source material was whole blood. These TCRs come from a female donor in good health. Some clones in this sample may be carry-over from other donors' samples.

In this sample, this clonotype turned up many times. J is TRBJ2-1 and V is TRBV6-1, with 8 positions matching TRBD2. The CDR3 loop spans 16 amino acids. V lost 2 bases and J lost 7; bases outside the gene matches: 10. Germline values: CDR1 MNHNS, CDR2 SASEGT. This CDR3 reads CASSELAGPAGNEQFF. CDR3 DNA sequence: TGTGCCAGCAGTGAACTAGCGGGTCCTGCGGGGAATGAGCAGTTCTTC.

This clonotype appeared many times. J is TRBJ2-7 and V is TRBV19; 8 nucleotides match TRBD2. The CDR3 is 16 residues long. Per germline, CDR1 LNHDA and CDR2 SQIVND (reference sequence). The V gene end was trimmed by 0 bases and the J gene end by 0 bases; junction bases not matched to a gene: 4. The CDR3: CASSIELAVNSYEQYF. The CDR3 DNA reads as TGTGCCAGTAGTATAGAACTAGCGGTCAACTCCTACGAGCAGTACTTC.

The chain carries TRBV10-3 and TRBJ2-1; D remains unclear. With 2 bases removed from V and 6 bases from J, the gap between germline ends came to 14 bases. Germline-derived CDR1 and CDR2 are ENHRY and SYGVKD. This CDR3 is built from 15 residues. The CDR3 DNA follows: TGTGCCATCAGTGAGCCCTCGTCCGCTTTCAATGAGCAGTTCTTC. The encoded protein is CAISEPSSAFNEQFF.

This clonotype was counted between two and nine times. This rearrangement joins TRBV20-1 to TRBJ2-2; D call uncertain. V lost 2 bases and J lost 3, with 13 bases in between. This CDR3 comprises 15 residues. Germline V lookup: CDR1 DFQATT, CDR2 SNEGSKA (reference sequence). CDR3 nucleotide sequence: TGCAGTGCTAGAAAAGACAATCGGGACACCGGGGAGCTGTTTTTT. Protein product: CSARKDNRDTGELFF.

This clonotype was counted between two and nine times. Its ends do not fully match the called genes, so a read error is possible. The chain recombines TRBV6-6 with TRBJ1-1; maybe TRBD1 (5 bases). CDR3 length equals 16 residues. Germline V gene data show CDR1 as MNHNY and CDR2 as SVGAGI (reference sequence). The CDR3 protein is CASSYSTGSLKTEAFF. The CDR3 DNA reads TGTGCCAGCAGTTACTCAACAGGATCGCTGAAGACTGAAGCTTTCTTT.